The entry below describes one T cell receptor beta chain. This sample is drawn from a study of blood T cell repertoires in COVID-19. Sequenced by immunoSEQ multiplex PCR; TCRdb stores in-frame clones only, minus some. The sample lists around 93,000 clones; 82% were seen once. V gave up 0 bases and J gave up 7 bases; unmatched junction bases: 13. Germline V CDR1 and CDR2: MNHEY, SVGEGT. This CDR3 region has 17 residues. This clonotype was obtained from an elderly man with acute or convalescent COVID-19. The sequencing input was peripheral blood. The chain employs TRBV6-2 or TRBV6-3 and TRBJ2-3; 7 positions match TRBD2. The CDR3 DNA sequence: TGTGCCAGCAGTTACTCGTCAGGCGGGGGAGGTGGTTATACGCAGTATTTT. It is translated as CASSYSSGGGGGYTQYF.